These T cell receptor beta chains were read from a single sample in a study of spatial heterogeneity in lung cancer. TCRdb used MiXCR to reprocess the 5' RACE reads, holding one entry per CDR3 protein. The sample has more than 40,000 distinct CDR3 sequences; approximately 22% are singletons. Sequencing was performed on PBMCs, taken at follow-up. The receptors were gathered from a female donor with early-stage non-small cell lung cancer. Both conserved end residues are part of each CDR3. Fields, in order: V gene, J gene, D gene, clone size, CDR3 DNA, CDR3 protein. D genes are given only for firm matches. Not every row has a clone size; where given, it reads once, few, many or a size class.

v_gene: TRBV29-1
j_gene: TRBJ1-2
d_gene: NA
abundance: few
CDR3nt: TGCAGCGTTGAAGATGGATGGCTAGGATCGCTAGGCTACACCTTC
CDR3aa: CSVEDGWLGSLGYTF

v_gene: TRBV7-2
j_gene: TRBJ2-2
d_gene: TRBD2
abundance: once
CDR3nt: TGTGTCAGCAGTTCACTAGCGGGGTTCGCCGGGGAGCTGTTTTTT
CDR3aa: CVSSSLAGFAGELFF

v_gene: TRBV4-1
j_gene: TRBJ2-5
d_gene: NA
abundance: NA
CDR3nt: TGCGCCAGCAGCCGATTGCTTCAAGAGACCCAGTACTTC
CDR3aa: CASSRLLQETQYF

v_gene: TRBV7-8
j_gene: TRBJ2-5
d_gene: NA
abundance: NA
CDR3nt: TGTGCCAGCAGCCCCCACCGGGAGACCCAGTACTTC
CDR3aa: CASSPHRETQYF

v_gene: TRBV5-1
j_gene: TRBJ2-5
d_gene: TRBD2
abundance: NA
CDR3nt: TGCGCCAGCAGCTTAGGACTAGCTGGGAAAGAGACCCAGTACTTC
CDR3aa: CASSLGLAGKETQYF

v_gene: TRBV3-1
j_gene: TRBJ2-1
d_gene: NA
abundance: NA
CDR3nt: TGTGCCAGCAGCCGGGACGCAGCCCGGTCCTACAATGAGCAGTTCTTC
CDR3aa: CASSRDAARSYNEQFF

v_gene: TRBV7-3
j_gene: TRBJ2-1
d_gene: TRBD1
abundance: NA
CDR3nt: TGTGCCAGCAGCTTAATGGGACAGGAGAACAATGAGCAGTTCTTC
CDR3aa: CASSLMGQENNEQFF

v_gene: TRBV6-6
j_gene: TRBJ2-5
d_gene: TRBD2
abundance: NA
CDR3nt: TGTGCCAGCAGCCTGACTAGCCTCCCCCAAGAGACCCAGTACTTC
CDR3aa: CASSLTSLPQETQYF

v_gene: TRBV12-5
j_gene: TRBJ2-5
d_gene: NA
abundance: NA
CDR3nt: TGTGCTAGTGGTTGGGGAATGGACCAAGAGACCCAGTACTTC
CDR3aa: CASGWGMDQETQYF

v_gene: TRBV12-3/TRBV12-4
j_gene: TRBJ2-1
d_gene: NA
abundance: few
CDR3nt: TGTGCCAGCAGTTTGGGTCGGAACAATGAGCAGTTCTTC
CDR3aa: CASSLGRNNEQFF

v_gene: TRBV5-1
j_gene: TRBJ1-6
d_gene: TRBD1
abundance: few
CDR3nt: TGCGCCAGCAGCTTAGACAGGGCTAATTCACCCCTCCACTTT
CDR3aa: CASSLDRANSPLHF

v_gene: TRBV5-1
j_gene: TRBJ2-1
d_gene: TRBD2
abundance: few
CDR3nt: TGCGCCAGCAGCACGGGACTAGCGGGAGGGGATGAGCAGTTCTTC
CDR3aa: CASSTGLAGGDEQFF

v_gene: TRBV11-2
j_gene: TRBJ2-3
d_gene: NA
abundance: NA
CDR3nt: TGTGCCAGCAGCCTGACTGCGGGCACAGATACGCAGTATTTT
CDR3aa: CASSLTAGTDTQYF

v_gene: TRBV7-2
j_gene: TRBJ1-6
d_gene: TRBD1
abundance: few
CDR3nt: TGTGCCAGCAGCTTAAACGGGGGGACAGGGGATTCACCCCTCCACTTT
CDR3aa: CASSLNGGTGDSPLHF

v_gene: TRBV5-1
j_gene: TRBJ2-1
d_gene: TRBD2
abundance: few
CDR3nt: TGCGCCAGCAGGAGGGAGGGTTCCTACAATGAGCAGTTCTTC
CDR3aa: CASRREGSYNEQFF